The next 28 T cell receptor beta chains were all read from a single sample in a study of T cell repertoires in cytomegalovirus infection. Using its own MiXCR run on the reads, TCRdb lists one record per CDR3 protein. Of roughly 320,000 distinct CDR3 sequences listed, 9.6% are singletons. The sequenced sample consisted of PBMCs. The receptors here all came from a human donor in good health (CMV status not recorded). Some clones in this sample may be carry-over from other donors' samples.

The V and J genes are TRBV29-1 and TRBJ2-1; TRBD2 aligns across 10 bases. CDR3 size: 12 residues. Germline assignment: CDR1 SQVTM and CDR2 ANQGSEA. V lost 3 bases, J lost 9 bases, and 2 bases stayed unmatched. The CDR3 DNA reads TGCAGCGTTGAGCTAGCGGGGGTTGAGCAGTTCTTC. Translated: CSVELAGVEQFF.

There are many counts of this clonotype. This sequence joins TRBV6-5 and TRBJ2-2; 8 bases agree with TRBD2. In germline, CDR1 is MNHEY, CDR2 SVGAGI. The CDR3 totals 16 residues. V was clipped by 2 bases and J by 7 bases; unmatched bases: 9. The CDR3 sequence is CASSYSGLATGGELFF. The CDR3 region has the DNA TGTGCCAGCAGTTACAGTGGACTAGCCACAGGCGGGGAGCTGTTTTTT.

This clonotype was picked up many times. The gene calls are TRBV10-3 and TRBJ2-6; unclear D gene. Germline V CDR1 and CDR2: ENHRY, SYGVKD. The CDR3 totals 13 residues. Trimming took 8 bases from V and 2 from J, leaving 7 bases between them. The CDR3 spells CAISEPGANVLTF. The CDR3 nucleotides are TGTGCCATCTCCGAGCCTGGGGCCAACGTCCTGACTTTC.

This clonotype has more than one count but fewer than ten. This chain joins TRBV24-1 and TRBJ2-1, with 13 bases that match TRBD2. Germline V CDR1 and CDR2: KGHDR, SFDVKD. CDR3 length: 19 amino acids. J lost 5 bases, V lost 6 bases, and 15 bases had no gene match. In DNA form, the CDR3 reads TGTGCCACCAGTCCCACATGGGGCACAGGGACTAGCGGGAACAATGAGCAGTTCTTC. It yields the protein CATSPTWGTGTSGNNEQFF.

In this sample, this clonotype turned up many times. The CDR3 is CASSLVAFLHSGGTYNEQFF. The CDR3 nucleotides read TGCGCCAGCAGCTTGGTTGCCTTCTTGCACAGCGGGGGGACCTACAATGAGCAGTTCTTC. The chain combines TRBV5-1 with TRBJ2-1; TRBD2 matches at 9 bases. CDR3 length: 20 residues. The V segment lost 0 bases and the J segment 2 bases; nucleotides outside the gene matches: 15. The germline V gene has CDR1 SGHRS and CDR2 YFSETQ.

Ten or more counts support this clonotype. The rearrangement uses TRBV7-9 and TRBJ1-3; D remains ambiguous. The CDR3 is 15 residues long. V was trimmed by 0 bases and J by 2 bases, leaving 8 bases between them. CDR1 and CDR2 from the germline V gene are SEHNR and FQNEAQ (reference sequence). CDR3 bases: TGTGCCAGCAGCTTAGCGCGCGATCCTGGAAACACCATATATTTT. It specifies CASSLARDPGNTIYF.

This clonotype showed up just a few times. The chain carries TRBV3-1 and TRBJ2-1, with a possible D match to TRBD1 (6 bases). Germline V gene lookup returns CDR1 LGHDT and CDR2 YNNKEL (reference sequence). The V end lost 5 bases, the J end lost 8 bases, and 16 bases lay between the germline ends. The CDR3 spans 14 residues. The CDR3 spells CASSVYRDTHEQFF. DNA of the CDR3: TGTGCCAGCAGCGTATACCGGGACACCCATGAGCAGTTCTTC.

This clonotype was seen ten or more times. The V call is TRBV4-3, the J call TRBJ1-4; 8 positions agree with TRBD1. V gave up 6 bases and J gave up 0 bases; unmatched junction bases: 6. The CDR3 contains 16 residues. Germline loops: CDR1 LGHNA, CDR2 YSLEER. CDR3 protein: CASRRTGGSTNEKLFF. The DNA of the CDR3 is TGCGCCAGCAGGAGAACAGGGGGTTCAACTAATGAAAAACTGTTTTTT.

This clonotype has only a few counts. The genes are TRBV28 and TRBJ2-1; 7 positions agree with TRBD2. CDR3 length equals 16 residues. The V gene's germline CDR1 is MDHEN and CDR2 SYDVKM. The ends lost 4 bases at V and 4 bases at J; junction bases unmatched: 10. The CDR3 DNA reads TGTGCCAGCAGTTCGCCGGGCAGGGAGGGATACAATGAGCAGTTCTTC. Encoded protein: CASSSPGREGYNEQFF.

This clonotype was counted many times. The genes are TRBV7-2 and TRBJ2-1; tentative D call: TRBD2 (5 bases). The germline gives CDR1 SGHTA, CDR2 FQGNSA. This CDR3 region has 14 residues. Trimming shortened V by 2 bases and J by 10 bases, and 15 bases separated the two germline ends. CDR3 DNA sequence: TGTGCCAGCAGCTTACAGCGGTGGCAGCCCGAGCAGTTCTTC. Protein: CASSLQRWQPEQFF. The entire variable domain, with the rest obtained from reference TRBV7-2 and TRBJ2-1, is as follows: GAGVSQSPSNKVTEKGKDVELRCDPISGHTALYWYRQSLGQGLEFLIYFQGNSAPDKSGLPSDRFSAERTGGSVSTLTIQRTQQEDSAVYLCASSLQRWQPEQFFGPGTRLTVL.

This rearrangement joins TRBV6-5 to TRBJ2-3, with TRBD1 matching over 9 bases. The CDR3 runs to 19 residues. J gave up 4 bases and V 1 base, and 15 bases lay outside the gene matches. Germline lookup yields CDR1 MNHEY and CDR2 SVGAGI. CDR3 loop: CASSYYALDRDRAPDTQYF. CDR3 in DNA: TGTGCCAGCAGTTACTACGCACTGGACCGGGACAGGGCCCCAGATACGCAGTATTTT.

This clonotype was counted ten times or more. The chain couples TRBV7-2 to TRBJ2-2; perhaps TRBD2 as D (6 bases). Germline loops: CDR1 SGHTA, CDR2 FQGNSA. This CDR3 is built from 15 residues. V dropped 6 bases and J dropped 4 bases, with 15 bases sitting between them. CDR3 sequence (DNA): TGTGCCAGCAGTCAAAGGAGGGGAACCACCGGGGAGCTGTTTTTT. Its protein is CASSQRRGTTGELFF.

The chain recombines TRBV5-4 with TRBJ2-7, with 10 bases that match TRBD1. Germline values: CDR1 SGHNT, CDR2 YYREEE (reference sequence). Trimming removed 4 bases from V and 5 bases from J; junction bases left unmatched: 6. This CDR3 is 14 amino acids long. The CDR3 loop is CASSKDRGGHEQYF. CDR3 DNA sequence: TGTGCCAGCAGCAAGGACAGGGGGGGGCACGAGCAGTACTTC.

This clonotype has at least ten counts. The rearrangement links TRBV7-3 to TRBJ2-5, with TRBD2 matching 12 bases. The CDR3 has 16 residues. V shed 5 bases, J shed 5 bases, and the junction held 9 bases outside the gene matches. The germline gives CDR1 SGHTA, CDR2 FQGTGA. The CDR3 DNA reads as TGTGCCAGCAGCCTGCTAGCGGGGGGGCCGTGGGAGACCCAGTACTTC. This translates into CASSLLAGGPWETQYF.

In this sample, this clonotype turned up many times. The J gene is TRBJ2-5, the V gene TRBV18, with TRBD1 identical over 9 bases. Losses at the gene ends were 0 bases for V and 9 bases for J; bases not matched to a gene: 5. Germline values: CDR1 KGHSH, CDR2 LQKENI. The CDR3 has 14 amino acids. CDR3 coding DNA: TGTGCCAGCTCACCACCAGAAGACAGGGGGGCCCAGTACTTC. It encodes CASSPPEDRGAQYF.

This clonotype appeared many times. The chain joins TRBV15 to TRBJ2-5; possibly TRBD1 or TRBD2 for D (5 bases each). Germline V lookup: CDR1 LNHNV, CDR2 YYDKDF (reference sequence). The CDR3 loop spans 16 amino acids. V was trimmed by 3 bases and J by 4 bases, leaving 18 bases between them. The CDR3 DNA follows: TGTGCCACCAGCAGGGCCGGGGACCCTTCCAGAGAGACCCAGTACTTC. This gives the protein CATSRAGDPSRETQYF. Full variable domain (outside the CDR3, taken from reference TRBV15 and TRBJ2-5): DAMVIQNPRYQVTQFGKPVTLSCSQTLNHNVMYWYQQKSSQAPKLLFHYYDKDFNNEADTPDNFQSRRPNTSFCFLDIRSPGLGDTAMYLCATSRAGDPSRETQYFGPGTRLLVL.

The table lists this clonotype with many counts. This CDR3 reads CASSLRQIYEQYV. DNA of the CDR3: TGTGCCAGCAGCTTAAGACAGATCTACGAGCAGTACGTC. This rearrangement joins TRBV7-6 to TRBJ2-7; tentatively, D is TRBD1 (5 bases). The CDR3 totals 13 residues. The V and J ends lost 2 bases and 3 bases respectively, with 8 bases between them. Germline CDR1 is SGHVS and CDR2 is FNYEAQ.

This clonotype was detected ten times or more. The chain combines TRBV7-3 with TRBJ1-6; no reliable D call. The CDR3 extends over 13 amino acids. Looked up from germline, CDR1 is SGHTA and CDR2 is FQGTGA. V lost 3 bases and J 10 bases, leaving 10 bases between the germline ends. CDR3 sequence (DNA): TGTGCCAGCAGCTTCGGTATTGAATCACCCCTCCACTTT. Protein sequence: CASSFGIESPLHF.

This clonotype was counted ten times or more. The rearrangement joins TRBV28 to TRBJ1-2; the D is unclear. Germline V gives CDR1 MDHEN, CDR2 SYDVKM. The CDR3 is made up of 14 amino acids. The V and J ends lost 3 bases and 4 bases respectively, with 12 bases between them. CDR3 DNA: TGTGCCAGCAGTTTTGCGGCCTCGTTCTATGGCTACACCTTC. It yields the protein CASSFAASFYGYTF.

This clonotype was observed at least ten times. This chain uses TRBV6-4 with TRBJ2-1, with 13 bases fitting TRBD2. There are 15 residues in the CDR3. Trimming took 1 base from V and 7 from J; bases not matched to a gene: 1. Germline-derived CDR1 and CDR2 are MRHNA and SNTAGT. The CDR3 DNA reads TGTGCCAGCAGTGACTGGGGACTAGCGGGGAATGAGCAGTTCTTC. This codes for CASSDWGLAGNEQFF.

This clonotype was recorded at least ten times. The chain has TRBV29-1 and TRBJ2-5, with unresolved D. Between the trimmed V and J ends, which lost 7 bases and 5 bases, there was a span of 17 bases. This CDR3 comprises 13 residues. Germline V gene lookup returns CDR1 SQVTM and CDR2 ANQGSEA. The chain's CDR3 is CSAEQTSGETQYF. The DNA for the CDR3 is TGCAGCGCCGAACAGACCTCCGGGGAGACCCAGTACTTC.

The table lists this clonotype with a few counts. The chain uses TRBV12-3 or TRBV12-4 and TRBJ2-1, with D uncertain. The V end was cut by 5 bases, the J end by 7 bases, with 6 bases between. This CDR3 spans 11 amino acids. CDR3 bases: TGTGCCAGCAGTCGCTTTAATGAGCAGTTCTTC. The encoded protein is CASSRFNEQFF.

The CDR3 sequence is CSARAWESFMNTEAFF. The CDR3 region has the DNA TGCAGTGCTAGAGCGTGGGAGAGCTTCATGAACACTGAAGCTTTCTTT. The genes are TRBV20-1 and TRBJ1-1; D gene ambiguous. The germline V and J ends were trimmed by 1 base and 0 bases, with 15 bases remaining between them. Germline V gene sequence: CDR1 DFQATT, CDR2 SNEGSKA (reference sequence). The CDR3 length is 16 residues.

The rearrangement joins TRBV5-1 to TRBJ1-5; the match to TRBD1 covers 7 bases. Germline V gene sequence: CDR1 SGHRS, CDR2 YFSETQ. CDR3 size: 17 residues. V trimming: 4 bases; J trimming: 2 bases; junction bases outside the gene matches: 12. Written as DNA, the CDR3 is TGCGCCAGCAGCCCAGTACCTACAGGGGAAGGCAATCAGCCCCAGCATTTT. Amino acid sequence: CASSPVPTGEGNQPQHF.

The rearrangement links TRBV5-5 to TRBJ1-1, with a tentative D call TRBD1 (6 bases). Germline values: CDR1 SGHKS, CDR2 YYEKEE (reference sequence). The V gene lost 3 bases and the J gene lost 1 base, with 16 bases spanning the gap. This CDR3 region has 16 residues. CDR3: CASSSPGTSKNTEAFF. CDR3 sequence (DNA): TGTGCCAGCAGCTCCCCGGGGACAAGCAAGAACACTGAAGCTTTCTTT.

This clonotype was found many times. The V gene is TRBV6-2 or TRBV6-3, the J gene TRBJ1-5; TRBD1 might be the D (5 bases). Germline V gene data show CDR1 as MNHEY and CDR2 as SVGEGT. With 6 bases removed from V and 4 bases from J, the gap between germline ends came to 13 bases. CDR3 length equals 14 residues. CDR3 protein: CASSDVAGNQPQHF. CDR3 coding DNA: TGTGCCAGCAGCGACGTGGCAGGGAATCAGCCCCAGCATTTT.

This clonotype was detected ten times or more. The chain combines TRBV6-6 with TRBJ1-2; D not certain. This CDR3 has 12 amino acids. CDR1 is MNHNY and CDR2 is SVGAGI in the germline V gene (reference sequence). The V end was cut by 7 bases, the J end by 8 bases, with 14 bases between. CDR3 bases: TGTGCCAGCACGCAGGTGGCGCGGGGCTACACCTTC. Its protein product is CASTQVARGYTF.

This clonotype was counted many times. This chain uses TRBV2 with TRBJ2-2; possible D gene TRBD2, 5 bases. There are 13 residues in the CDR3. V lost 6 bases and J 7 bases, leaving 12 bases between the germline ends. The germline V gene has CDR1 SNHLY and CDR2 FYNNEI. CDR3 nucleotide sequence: TGTGCCAGCAGCCCCGGACTCGGCGGGGAGCTGTTTTTT. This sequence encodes CASSPGLGGELFF. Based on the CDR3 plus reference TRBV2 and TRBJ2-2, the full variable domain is EPEVTQTPSHQVTQMGQEVILRCVPISNHLYFYWYRQILGQKVEFLVSFYNNEISEKSEIFDDQFSVERPDGSNFTLKIRSTKLEDSAMYFCASSPGLGGELFFGEGSRLTVL.